One sample yielded the 4 T cell receptor beta chains listed below, sequenced in a study of breast tumors, draining lymph nodes, adjacent tissues. One entry per CDR3 protein, called by TCRdb with MiXCR from the multiplex PCR reads. The table includes approximately 210,000 distinct CDR3 sequences, roughly 32% detected once. Breast cancer patients provided tissue from their axillary draining lymph nodes. The sample was axillary lymph node tissue. The receptors were sampled from a female donor with breast cancer. Some clones in this sample may be carry-over from other donors' samples.

This clonotype was found many times. CDR3 sequence reads: CASSSPYGQGKTYNEQFF. CDR3 bases: TGCGCCAGCAGCTCCCCCTACGGACAGGGGAAAACCTACAATGAGCAGTTCTTC. V usage is TRBV5-1 and J usage is TRBJ2-1, with TRBD1 identical over 9 bases. Per the germline V gene, CDR1 is SGHRS and CDR2 is YFSETQ. CDR3 length: 18 amino acids. Unmatched junction bases numbered 12, after V lost 3 bases and J lost 2 bases.

The chain combines TRBV4-2 with TRBJ2-5; D unresolved. Trimming cost V 0 bases and J 7 bases, with 6 bases left between them. The CDR3 contains 12 residues. Germline loops: CDR1 LGHNA, CDR2 YNFKEQ. CDR3 DNA: TGTGCCAGCAGCCAAGATACCGGGACCCAGTACTTC. Protein: CASSQDTGTQYF.

This clonotype came up a few times. The chain joins TRBV5-6 to TRBJ1-2; 8 bases map to TRBD1. Germline loops: CDR1 SGHDT, CDR2 YYEEEE. The CDR3 is 15 residues long. V lost 4 bases to trimming and J lost 3 bases; unmatched junction nucleotides: 8. The CDR3 sequence: CASSEQGARYYGYTF. In DNA form, the CDR3 reads TGTGCCAGCAGCGAGCAGGGGGCGCGATACTATGGCTACACCTTC. Drawing the rest from reference TRBV5-6 and TRBJ1-2, the complete variable domain is DAGVTQSPTHLIKTRGQQVTLRCSPKSGHDTVSWYQQALGQGPQFIFQYYEEEERQRGNFPDRFSGHQFPNYSSELNVNALLLGDSALYLCASSEQGARYYGYTFGSGTRLTVV.

This clonotype came up once. The chain has TRBV7-9 and TRBJ2-5; 7 positions agree with TRBD2. Germline CDR1 SEHNR, CDR2 FQNEAQ (reference sequence). The CDR3 consists of 15 residues. With V trimmed by 2 bases and J by 9 bases, 12 bases remained unmatched. CDR3: CASSLIPAGVEAQYF. The CDR3 nucleotides are TGTGCCAGCAGCTTAATCCCGGCGGGAGTGGAGGCCCAGTACTTC.